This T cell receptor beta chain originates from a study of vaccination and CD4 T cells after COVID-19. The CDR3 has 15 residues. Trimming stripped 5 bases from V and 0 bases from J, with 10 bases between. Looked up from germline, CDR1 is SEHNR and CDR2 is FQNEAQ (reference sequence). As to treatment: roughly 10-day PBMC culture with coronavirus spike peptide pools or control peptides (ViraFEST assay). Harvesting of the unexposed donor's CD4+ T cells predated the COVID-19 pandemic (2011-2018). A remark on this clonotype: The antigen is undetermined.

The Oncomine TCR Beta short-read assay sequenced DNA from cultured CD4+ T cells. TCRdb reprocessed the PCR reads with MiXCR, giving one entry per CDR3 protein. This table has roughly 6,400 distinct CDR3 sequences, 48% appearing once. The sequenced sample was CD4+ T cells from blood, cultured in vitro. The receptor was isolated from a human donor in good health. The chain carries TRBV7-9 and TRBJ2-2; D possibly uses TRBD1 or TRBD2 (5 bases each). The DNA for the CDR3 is TGTGCCAGCAGCATCAGGGAGTCGAACACCGGGGAGCTGTTTTTT. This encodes CASSIRESNTGELFF.